Presented here are 9 T cell receptor beta chains from one specimen sequenced in a study of identical twins. TCRdb reprocessed the 5' RACE reads with MiXCR, giving one entry per CDR3 protein. The profile covers some 330,000 distinct CDR3 sequences, with 8.5% to 10% appearing a single time and 8% to 10% taken by the ten largest. Source material: naive T cells sorted from blood. The receptors stem from a woman in her 50s in good health.

This clonotype was picked up many times. The chain recombines TRBV10-3 with TRBJ1-5, with D possibly TRBD1 on 6 matching bases. CDR1 and CDR2 (germline): ENHRY, SYGVKD. Trimming left V 3 bases short and J 1 base short, with 7 bases between. The CDR3 extends over 14 amino acids. This CDR3 reads CAISDQGSNQPQHF. The CDR3 region has the DNA TGTGCCATCAGTGACCAGGGGAGCAATCAGCCCCAGCATTTT.

This clonotype was seen more than once but under ten times. V usage is TRBV20-1 and J usage is TRBJ2-4; TRBD1 is a possible D gene (6 bases). This CDR3 comprises 13 residues. V lost 0 bases, J lost 8 bases, and 11 bases lay in between. CDR1 and CDR2 from the germline V gene are DFQATT and SNEGSKA (reference sequence). CDR3 sequence (DNA): TGCAGTGCTAGAGATAGGGGGTGGGACATTCAGTACTTC. Amino acid sequence: CSARDRGWDIQYF.

This clonotype was seen more than once but under ten times. The chain has TRBV7-9 and TRBJ2-6; 14 bases are a match to TRBD2. This CDR3 region has 20 residues. The junction had 8 bases not matched to a gene; V was cut back by 1 base and J by 3 bases. CDR1 SEHNR and CDR2 FQNEAQ come from the germline V gene (reference sequence). The CDR3 here is CASSLETPGLAGVGANVLTF. The CDR3 DNA follows: TGTGCCAGCAGCTTAGAGACACCGGGACTAGCGGGAGTTGGGGCCAACGTCCTGACTTTC.

This clonotype was detected only a few times. This chain links TRBV15 with TRBJ2-1; D is unclear. Trimming shortened V by 0 bases and J by 0 bases, and 9 bases separated the two germline ends. The germline V gene has CDR1 LNHNV and CDR2 YYDKDF (reference sequence). The CDR3 consists of 16 residues. For the CDR3, the DNA is TGTGCCACCAGCAGAGACGATTTAAGCTCCTACAATGAGCAGTTCTTC. It codes for CATSRDDLSSYNEQFF.

The chain uses TRBV7-9 and TRBJ1-1; D ambiguous. The germline CDR1 and CDR2 sequences are SEHNR and FQNEAQ (reference sequence). CDR3 size: 12 residues. Trimming left V 1 base short and J 9 bases short, with 9 bases between. The chain's CDR3 is CASSLETPKAFF. In DNA, the CDR3 is TGTGCCAGCAGCTTAGAAACACCTAAAGCTTTCTTT.

The CDR3 region has the DNA TGTGCCATCACGAGACTAGCGGGCGCGAGTACCGGGGAGCTGTTTTTT. This encodes CAITRLAGASTGELFF. This chain connects TRBV10-3 to TRBJ2-2; 10 nucleotides agree with TRBD2. This CDR3 region has 16 residues. The V gene end was trimmed by 7 bases and the J gene end by 5 bases; junction bases not matched to a gene: 10. Germline CDR1 ENHRY, CDR2 SYGVKD.

The sample holds a few counts of this clonotype. The chain carries TRBV5-6 and TRBJ2-2; D possibly corresponds to TRBD2 (6 bases). The CDR3 has 14 residues. Trimming shortened V by 0 bases and J by 4 bases, and 7 bases separated the two germline ends. Looked up from germline, CDR1 is SGHDT and CDR2 is YYEEEE. CDR3 sequence (DNA): TGTGCCAGCAGCTTGGGGGACTCCACCGGGGAGCTGTTTTTT. This gives the protein CASSLGDSTGELFF.

This clonotype was detected many times. The chain joins TRBV29-1 to TRBJ2-7; 12 bases agree with TRBD1. Germline loops: CDR1 SQVTM, CDR2 ANQGSEA. V dropped 7 bases and J dropped 5; count of bases not matched to a gene: 9. The CDR3 has 14 amino acids. CDR3 loop: CSAPGQGASNEQYV. The CDR3 nucleotides read TGCAGCGCACCGGGACAGGGGGCTTCGAACGAGCAGTACGTC.

This clonotype has just a few counts. This CDR3 is CASSIGLLTDTQYF. CDR3 nucleotides: TGTGCCAGTAGTATTGGGCTTCTCACAGATACGCAGTATTTT. The J gene is TRBJ2-3, the V gene TRBV19; D is ambiguous. CDR3 size: 14 residues. Germline V gene data show CDR1 as LNHDA and CDR2 as SQIVND (reference sequence). V was trimmed by 3 bases and J by 2 bases, leaving 9 bases between them. Combining the CDR3 with reference TRBV19 and TRBJ2-3 gives the whole variable domain DGGITQSPKYLFRKEGQNVTLSCEQNLNHDAMYWYRQDPGQGLRLIYYSQIVNDFQKGDIAEGYSVSREKKESFPLTVTSAQKNPTAFYLCASSIGLLTDTQYFGPGTRLTVL.